The 11 T cell receptor beta chains listed next were all sequenced from one sample in a study of CD8+CD57+ T cells in acquired aplastic anemia. The template for TCR beta VDJ and CDR3 sequence profiling was genomic DNA. One entry per CDR3 protein results from TCRdb running MiXCR on the reads. The sample has hundreds of thousands of distinct CDR3 sequences, roughly 50% seen once; the top ten hold approximately 20%. All sequencing subjects had displayed CD8+CD57+ cell expansion on flow cytometry. Specimen: sorted CD4+, CD8+, or CD8+CD57+ T cells (not recorded which) from PBMCs. These TCRs come from a human donor with aplastic anemia.

The chain couples TRBV15 to TRBJ2-5, with 7 nucleotides matching TRBD1. Germline V gene sequence: CDR1 LNHNV, CDR2 YYDKDF (reference sequence). This CDR3 comprises 15 residues. J was trimmed by 3 bases and V by 5 bases; bases with no gene match: 9. The CDR3 DNA reads as TGTGCCACCAGCGGCCGGGACAGCAAAAAAGAGACCCAGTACTTC. It codes for CATSGRDSKKETQYF.

This chain uses TRBV24-1 with TRBJ2-7; 8 bases fit TRBD2. The CDR3 is 17 residues long. Looked up from germline, CDR1 is KGHDR and CDR2 is SFDVKD. CDR3 DNA: TGTGCTCCAATTTGGACTAGCCTCTTCCCCCTTGACCACGAGCAGTACGTC. This sequence encodes CAPIWTSLFPLDHEQYV.

This clonotype was seen only once. V and J are TRBV3-1 and TRBJ2-7, with D maybe TRBD2 (5 bases). Trimming removed 4 bases at V and 0 bases at J, with 7 bases between. Germline V CDR1 and CDR2: LGHDT, YNNKEL (reference sequence). The CDR3 is made up of 13 amino acids. The chain's CDR3 is CASSLRDSYEQYF. The CDR3 coding sequence is TGTGCCAGCAGCCTTCGGGACTCCTACGAGCAGTACTTC.

This chain uses TRBV9 with TRBJ1-4, with D tentatively TRBD1 (6 bases). V was clipped by 3 bases and J by 8 bases, with 14 bases between them. The germline gives CDR1 SGDLS, CDR2 YYNGEE. This CDR3 contains 14 residues. CDR3 DNA sequence: TGTGCCAGCAGCGAACCAGGGGCTGGAGAAAAACTGTTTTTT. Its protein is CASSEPGAGEKLFF.

The rearrangement uses TRBV4-3 and TRBJ1-2; a weak D match, TRBD1 (6 bases). Per germline, CDR1 LGHNA and CDR2 YSLEER. The CDR3 totals 16 residues. Trimming stripped 1 base from V and 8 bases from J, with 20 bases between. CDR3 in DNA: TGCGCCAGCAGCCAAGCTAGGACGGGTTCCCAGGGGGGCTACACCTTC. It is translated as CASSQARTGSQGGYTF.

To note about this clonotype: The conserved phenylalanine or tryptophan normally closing the CDR3 is absent here, so this likely arose from a read error. J is TRBJ1-5 and V is TRBV6-6, with a weak D call TRBD1 (5 bases). The V end was cut by 0 bases, the J end by 5 bases, with 11 bases between. Per germline, CDR1 MNHNY and CDR2 SVGAGI (reference sequence). The CDR3 loop spans 15 amino acids. The CDR3 spells CASSYSPDTDQPQHC. DNA for the CDR3: TGTGCCAGCAGTTACTCGCCGGACACAGATCAGCCCCAGCATTGT.

This clonotype was seen a few times. Since the CDR3 does not end with the conserved phenylalanine or tryptophan, this likely comes from a read error. The V gene is TRBV28, the J gene TRBJ1-2; the D gene is possibly TRBD1 (6 bases). The V gene's germline CDR1 is MDHEN and CDR2 SYDVKM. CDR3 length equals 12 residues. The V gene lost 4 bases and the J gene lost 7 bases, with 10 bases spanning the gap. CDR3 sequence (DNA): TGTGCCAGCAGTTCATACAGGGTTGGCTACACCCTC. It encodes CASSSYRVGYTL.

The chain couples TRBV7-2 to TRBJ1-1; D is ambiguous. The germline V gene has CDR1 SGHTA and CDR2 FQGNSA. The CDR3 has 13 residues. V lost 5 bases, J lost 0 bases, and 7 bases lay in between. The DNA for the CDR3 is TGTGCCAGCAGCCGTCAGGTGAACACTGAAGCTTTCTTT. It codes for CASSRQVNTEAFF.

V gene TRBV19 combines with J gene TRBJ2-5; tentatively, D is TRBD2 (7 bases). The germline gives CDR1 LNHDA, CDR2 SQIVND (reference sequence). CDR3 length: 15 residues. V was clipped by 2 bases and J by 9 bases, with 19 bases between them. The CDR3 DNA reads as TGTGCCAGTAGTATAACGGGGGGCCAAAGACAGCCCCAGTACTTC. As protein: CASSITGGQRQPQYF. Full variable domain (outside the CDR3, taken from reference TRBV19 and TRBJ2-5): DGGITQSPKYLFRKEGQNVTLSCEQNLNHDAMYWYRQDPGQGLRLIYYSQIVNDFQKGDIAEGYSVSREKKESFPLTVTSAQKNPTAFYLCASSITGGQRQPQYFGPGTRLLVL.

CDR3 amino acids: CSAWPSDRGSPLHF. The DNA of the CDR3 is TGCAGTGCTTGGCCTTCGGACAGGGGTTCACCCCTCCACTTT. This chain joins TRBV20-1 and TRBJ1-6, with TRBD1 identical over 9 bases. This CDR3 contains 14 residues. Germline CDR1 is DFQATT and CDR2 is SNEGSKA (reference sequence). Unmatched junction bases numbered 8, after V lost 5 bases and J lost 9 bases.

This clonotype was counted ten times or more. V is TRBV6-1 and J is TRBJ1-1, with 7 bases identical to TRBD1. Germline values: CDR1 MNHNS, CDR2 SASEGT. The V gene end was trimmed by 7 bases and the J gene end by 0 bases; junction bases not matched to a gene: 11. This CDR3 spans 16 amino acids. The DNA of the CDR3 is TGTGCCAGCACACCGGTTACAGGGGTCATGAACACTGAAGCTTTCTTT. Translated, it gives CASTPVTGVMNTEAFF.